The 5 T cell receptor beta chains below were found in one sample sequenced in a study of blood T cell repertoires in COVID-19. Method: immunoSEQ multiplex PCR; TCRdb's copy keeps in-frame clones and lacks some. In the table there are about 140,000 clones, roughly 89% of which are singletons. The sequencing sample was made of peripheral blood. Receptor source: a woman in her forties with acute or convalescent COVID-19.

V and J are TRBV4-1 and TRBJ2-1; TRBD2 matches at 11 bases. This CDR3 has 16 amino acids. Germline V gene sequence: CDR1 MGHRA, CDR2 YSYEKL. Trimming took 1 base from V and 4 from J; bases not matched to a gene: 3. CDR3 protein: CASSQGLAGQYNEQFF. CDR3 nucleotides: TGCGCCAGCAGCCAAGGACTAGCGGGACAATACAATGAGCAGTTCTTC.

J is TRBJ2-2 and V is TRBV9; 10 positions agree with TRBD2. Germline assignment: CDR1 SGDLS and CDR2 YYNGEE. Trimming took 2 bases from V and 8 from J; bases not matched to a gene: 3. The length of the CDR3 is 14 residues. Written as DNA, the CDR3 is TGTGCCAGCAGCGTCCCTAGCGGGAGAGGGGAGCTGTTTTTT. Translated: CASSVPSGRGELFF.

This clone was detected once. The rearrangement links TRBV5-1 to TRBJ1-2; 9 bases map to TRBD1. This CDR3 comprises 15 residues. The germline gives CDR1 SGHRS, CDR2 YFSETQ. V trimming: 0 bases; J trimming: 2 bases; junction bases outside the gene matches: 2. CDR3 coding DNA: TGCGCCAGCAGCTTGGCCGGGACAGGGAACTATGGCTACACCTTC. Its protein product is CASSLAGTGNYGYTF.

The chain has TRBV10-3 and TRBJ1-2; 11 nucleotides line up with TRBD1. Germline CDR1 and CDR2: ENHRY and SYGVKD. Losses at the gene ends were 6 bases for V and 5 bases for J; bases not matched to a gene: 5. The CDR3 loop spans 14 amino acids. CDR3 nucleotide sequence: TGTGCCATCAGAAGGACAGGGGGCCAGTATGGCTACACCTTC. Its translation: CAIRRTGGQYGYTF.

The chain joins TRBV4-3 to TRBJ1-2; D call uncertain. The V end lost 0 bases, the J end lost 10 bases, and 12 bases lay between the germline ends. CDR1 LGHNA and CDR2 YSLEER come from the germline V gene. This CDR3 is built from 13 residues. CDR3 amino acids: CASSQDRIGYYTF. CDR3 in DNA: TGCGCCAGCAGCCAAGACCGGATCGGGTACTACACCTTC.